This T cell receptor beta chain was found in a study of OX40 agonist ivuxolimab in advanced cancers. Method: immunoSEQ multiplex PCR; TCRdb's copy keeps in-frame clones and lacks some. The sample has approximately 92,000 clones, 94% seen once. V dropped 10 bases and J dropped 1 base, with 16 bases sitting between them. The germline gives CDR1 MNHNS, CDR2 SASEGT. This CDR3 spans 14 amino acids. The V call is TRBV6-1, the J call TRBJ2-5; a weak D match, TRBD2 (7 bases). The sample here was CD4+ or CD8+ T cells sorted from blood, taken in a trial of the OX40 agonist ivuxolimab. This TCR was sampled from an adult with an advanced solid tumor such as melanoma, head and neck, liver or kidney cancer. The CDR3 DNA follows: TGTGCCACCACTTTTAGGGGGGGCCAAGAGACCCAGTACTTC. It specifies CATTFRGGQETQYF.